A selection of T cell receptor beta chains follows, all from one sample in a study of human T cells and chemical hapten exposure. TCRdb reprocessed the RACE reads with MiXCR, giving one entry per CDR3 protein. The table includes some 94,000 distinct CDR3 sequences, 9.5% to 15% detected once. The sample consisted of whole blood, taken in connection with sensitization to the hapten diphenylcyclopropenone (DPC). These receptors all come from a woman in her forties with alopecia areata. Some clones in this sample may be carry-over from other donors' samples. Each CDR3 is given with its conserved first and last residue. The D gene is left open where the match is weak. The size of a clone is reported for some rows only, either as once, few or many, or as a class for expanded clones.

v_call,clone_size,d_call,j_call,cdr3_nt,cdr3_aa
TRBV27,many,.,TRBJ1-4,TGTGCCAGCAGTTTTTCCGGGGCTAATGAAAAACTGTTTTTT,CASSFSGANEKLFF
TRBV28,.,.,TRBJ2-7,TGTGCCACCACCCACTCCGGGTACGAGCAGTACTTC,CATTHSGYEQYF
TRBV6-2/TRBV6-3,few,.,TRBJ1-2,TGTGCCAGCAGTTACGGGGCCAGGGCTTATGGCTACACCTTC,CASSYGARAYGYTF
TRBV12-3/TRBV12-4,few,.,TRBJ2-1,TGTGCCAGCAGTTTTAGCAGAATCTACAATGAGCAGTTCTTC,CASSFSRIYNEQFF
TRBV10-2,many,.,TRBJ2-3,TGCGCCAGCAGTCCTGCTACGGGCACGCAGTATTTT,CASSPATGTQYF
TRBV29-1,.,.,TRBJ2-1,TGCAGCTCGGGTTTCGATGAGCAGTTCTTC,CSSGFDEQFF
TRBV5-1,few,.,TRBJ2-6,TGCGCCAGCAGCTTGGAATACATATCCCCCTCTGGGGCCAACGTCCTGACTTTC,CASSLEYISPSGANVLTF
TRBV10-1,few,.,TRBJ2-2,TGCGCCAGCAGTGAGTCGAAGGTACCCCGCGCCTCTCCCACCGGGGAGCTGTTTTTT,CASSESKVPRASPTGELFF
TRBV12-3/TRBV12-4,.,.,TRBJ2-1,TGTGCCAGCAGAGAGGGCTATGAGCAGTTCTTC,CASREGYEQFF
TRBV6-2/TRBV6-3,many,.,TRBJ2-6,TGTGCCAGCCTCAGGGGTGGAGGGGCCAACGTCCTGACTTTC,CASLRGGGANVLTF
TRBV20-1,once,TRBD1,TRBJ2-7,TGCAGTGCCCGGGGCCGGTCAGGGGGCGAGCAGTACTTC,CSARGRSGGEQYF
TRBV12-3/TRBV12-4,few,.,TRBJ2-4,TGTGCCAGCAGCTTGGTAGCCAAAAACATTCAGTACTTC,CASSLVAKNIQYF
TRBV7-2,once,.,TRBJ1-4,TGTGCCAGCAGCTTAACTCCCGGGGCCCGCGGAAAACTGTTTTTT,CASSLTPGARGKLFF
TRBV20-1,many,.,TRBJ2-1,TGCAGTGCTAGAGATCTCGGGGGAGGCTCTAGGGATGAGCAGTTCTTC,CSARDLGGGSRDEQFF
TRBV13,.,TRBD1,TRBJ1-3,TGTGCCAGCAGCTTACCCCGCCGGGAGGGGGCGCGAGGAAACACCTTATATTTT,CASSLPRREGARGNTLYF
TRBV7-6,many,.,TRBJ2-7,TGTGCCAGCAGCCTCGGACAGGGAGGGACCGGCGAGCAGTACTTC,CASSLGQGGTGEQYF
TRBV4-3,.,.,TRBJ1-1,TGCGCCAGCAGCCAAGACCGGACAGCCGGATGGGATGAAGCTTTCTTT,CASSQDRTAGWDEAFF
TRBV2,many,.,TRBJ2-2,TGTGCCAGCAGTGAAGCGGGAGCTAGCCAGAGCGGGGAGCTGTTTTTT,CASSEAGASQSGELFF
TRBV5-1,few,.,TRBJ1-1,TGCGCCAGCAGGGGGACGGGCACTGAAGCTTTCTTT,CASRGTGTEAFF
TRBV28,many,.,TRBJ1-3,TGTGCCAGCTCGTTTTCAGGCTCTGGAAACACCATATATTTT,CASSFSGSGNTIYF
TRBV3-1,.,.,TRBJ1-4,TGTGCCAGCAGCCAAGAGACCTTGGGGAAAAAACTGTTTTTT,CASSQETLGKKLFF
TRBV28,.,.,TRBJ2-7,TGTGCCAGCAGTTTAATGTCAGGGTCCTACGAGCAGTACTTC,CASSLMSGSYEQYF
TRBV27,few,.,TRBJ2-7,TGTGCCAGCAGTTTAAGGGAGCACTACGAGCAGTACTTC,CASSLREHYEQYF
TRBV5-5,few,.,TRBJ1-5,TGTGCCAGCAGCTTGCTCGGATCTTATAGCAATCAGCCCCAGCATTTT,CASSLLGSYSNQPQHF